The rows below give T cell receptor beta chains drawn from one sample of a study of T-cell reconstitution after alpha-beta-depleted transplantation in children. TCRdb re-called the PCR reads through MiXCR, storing one row per CDR3 protein. This sample has around 300,000 distinct CDR3 sequences, with about a quarter found just once. Material: PBMCs, mostly from graft donor cells, obtained 180 days after TCRalphabeta/CD19-depleted stem cell transplant. The receptor source for this set is a male patient younger than 18 who had a stem cell transplant for acute lymphoblastic leukemia, so the T cells may come from the graft donor. Each CDR3 is given with its conserved first and last residue. Fields, in order: clone size, V gene, J gene, D gene, CDR3 DNA, CDR3 protein. D genes are given only for firm matches. Some rows have no size entry. The others give once, few or many, or a class for an expanded clone.

clone size: .; V gene: TRBV10-1; J gene: TRBJ2-3; D gene: .; CDR3 DNA: TGCGCCAGCAGCCGGGGATCCACAGATACGCAGTATTTT; CDR3 protein: CASSRGSTDTQYF
clone size: .; V gene: TRBV11-1; J gene: TRBJ2-1; D gene: TRBD2; CDR3 DNA: TGTGCCAGCAGCTCTGGACTAGCGGGAATGAATGAGCAGTTCTTC; CDR3 protein: CASSSGLAGMNEQFF
clone size: few; V gene: TRBV6-1; J gene: TRBJ2-7; D gene: .; CDR3 DNA: TGTGCCAGCAGTCCTTCGTGGGTGAGGAACGAGCAGTACTTC; CDR3 protein: CASSPSWVRNEQYF
clone size: .; V gene: TRBV5-1; J gene: TRBJ2-3; D gene: TRBD2; CDR3 DNA: TGCGCCAGCAGCCCACCCGGGACTAGCGGGATCACAGATACGCAGTATTTT; CDR3 protein: CASSPPGTSGITDTQYF
clone size: few; V gene: TRBV20-1; J gene: TRBJ1-5; D gene: TRBD1; CDR3 DNA: TGCAGTGCAATACAGGGGAATCAGCCCCAGCATTTT; CDR3 protein: CSAIQGNQPQHF
clone size: .; V gene: TRBV5-1; J gene: TRBJ1-2; D gene: .; CDR3 DNA: TGCGCCAGCAGCTTGGGTTGGACTAACTATGGCTACACCTTC; CDR3 protein: CASSLGWTNYGYTF
clone size: few; V gene: TRBV18; J gene: TRBJ2-1; D gene: TRBD2; CDR3 DNA: TGTGCCAGCTCAGAGAATCTAGCGGTCCATTACAATGAGCAGTTCTTC; CDR3 protein: CASSENLAVHYNEQFF
clone size: few; V gene: TRBV11-2; J gene: TRBJ2-7; D gene: .; CDR3 DNA: TGTGCCAGCAGCCTCGACAGAGACTCTGTCTTTCTCGACTACGAGCAGTACTTC; CDR3 protein: CASSLDRDSVFLDYEQYF
clone size: .; V gene: TRBV21-1; J gene: TRBJ1-5; D gene: .; CDR3 DNA: TGTGCCAGCAGCAAAGGGGGGGGCAGGGGCCATCAGCCCCAGCATTTT; CDR3 protein: CASSKGGGRGHQPQHF
clone size: .; V gene: TRBV3-1; J gene: TRBJ2-4; D gene: TRBD2; CDR3 DNA: TGTGCCAGCAGCCAACTGCCGGGACTAGCGGATCCTTTTGACATTCAGTACTTC; CDR3 protein: CASSQLPGLADPFDIQYF
clone size: .; V gene: TRBV6-5; J gene: TRBJ2-6; D gene: .; CDR3 DNA: TGTGCCAGCAGTTCCGCCCAGGGAGGGGCCAACGTCCTGACTTTC; CDR3 protein: CASSSAQGGANVLTF
clone size: few; V gene: TRBV7-8; J gene: TRBJ1-5; D gene: .; CDR3 DNA: TGTGCCAGCAGCTTAATAGGGTACAATCAGCCCCAGCATTTT; CDR3 protein: CASSLIGYNQPQHF
clone size: .; V gene: TRBV20-1; J gene: TRBJ1-5; D gene: TRBD1; CDR3 DNA: TGCAGTGCTAGAGATCGCCAGGGGGCGATTCAGCCCCAGCATTTT; CDR3 protein: CSARDRQGAIQPQHF
clone size: .; V gene: TRBV20-1; J gene: TRBJ2-3; D gene: .; CDR3 DNA: TGCAGTGCTAGAGTCCATAGCACAGATACGCAGTATTTT; CDR3 protein: CSARVHSTDTQYF
clone size: few; V gene: TRBV27; J gene: TRBJ1-6; D gene: .; CDR3 DNA: TGTGCCAGCAGTTCGACTCGTTATAGCTCCTATAATTCACCCCTCCACTTT; CDR3 protein: CASSSTRYSSYNSPLHF
clone size: few; V gene: TRBV5-1; J gene: TRBJ1-1; D gene: .; CDR3 DNA: TGCGCCAGCAGCTTTCTTGCGCGAAGGGCGACTGAAGCTTTCTTT; CDR3 protein: CASSFLARRATEAFF
clone size: .; V gene: TRBV7-6; J gene: TRBJ2-1; D gene: TRBD2; CDR3 DNA: TGTGCCAGCAGCTTAGCCACGATAGCGGGGCTTTACAATGAGCAGTTCTTC; CDR3 protein: CASSLATIAGLYNEQFF
clone size: .; V gene: TRBV5-4; J gene: TRBJ2-2; D gene: TRBD2; CDR3 DNA: TGTGCCAGCAGCGGGGGACTAGCGGGAGTGGGCACCGGGGAGCTGTTTTTT; CDR3 protein: CASSGGLAGVGTGELFF
clone size: .; V gene: TRBV12-3/TRBV12-4; J gene: TRBJ2-3; D gene: TRBD1; CDR3 DNA: TGTGCCAGCTGGGACAGGATCTATACGCAGTATTTT; CDR3 protein: CASWDRIYTQYF
clone size: .; V gene: TRBV24-1; J gene: TRBJ2-1; D gene: TRBD2; CDR3 DNA: TGTGCCACCAGTGATTACCTAGCGGGAGTTCAGTTCTTC; CDR3 protein: CATSDYLAGVQFF
clone size: few; V gene: TRBV28; J gene: TRBJ1-1; D gene: .; CDR3 DNA: TGTGCCAGCAGTTTACAAACAGGGGAAGCTTTCTTT; CDR3 protein: CASSLQTGEAFF
clone size: few; V gene: TRBV7-9; J gene: TRBJ2-2; D gene: .; CDR3 DNA: TGTGCCAGCAGTTACCTCGGACGGGCGAACACCGGGGAGCTGTTTTTT; CDR3 protein: CASSYLGRANTGELFF
clone size: .; V gene: TRBV7-3; J gene: TRBJ2-7; D gene: TRBD1; CDR3 DNA: TGTGCCAGCAGCTCCTCCGGGACAGGGTTCGAGCAGTACTTC; CDR3 protein: CASSSSGTGFEQYF
clone size: .; V gene: TRBV29-1; J gene: TRBJ2-7; D gene: .; CDR3 DNA: TGCAGCGTTGAAGTTGCCCAGGGGAACTACGAGCAGTACTTC; CDR3 protein: CSVEVAQGNYEQYF
clone size: once; V gene: TRBV27; J gene: TRBJ2-7; D gene: TRBD2; CDR3 DNA: TGTGCCAGCAGTTTATTGGCAACTAGCGGGAGAGTGTGGCAGTACTTC; CDR3 protein: CASSLLATSGRVWQYF
clone size: few; V gene: TRBV29-1; J gene: TRBJ2-7; D gene: .; CDR3 DNA: TGCAGCGTTACGTCGAGTGGGCTCGGCTCCTACGAGCAGTACTTC; CDR3 protein: CSVTSSGLGSYEQYF
clone size: once; V gene: TRBV18; J gene: TRBJ2-3; D gene: .; CDR3 DNA: TGTGCCAGCTCACCGGCAGGGGACAGCACAGATACGCAGTATTTT; CDR3 protein: CASSPAGDSTDTQYF
clone size: .; V gene: TRBV7-2; J gene: TRBJ2-2; D gene: .; CDR3 DNA: TGTGCCAGCAGCTGGGGTAGCGCGAACACCGGGGAGCTGTTTTTT; CDR3 protein: CASSWGSANTGELFF
clone size: .; V gene: TRBV18; J gene: TRBJ1-2; D gene: .; CDR3 DNA: TGTGCCAGCTCACTCAACACCTATGGCTACACCTTC; CDR3 protein: CASSLNTYGYTF
clone size: many; V gene: TRBV5-1; J gene: TRBJ1-2; D gene: .; CDR3 DNA: TGCGCCAGCAGCTTGCTCGACTATGGCTACACCTTC; CDR3 protein: CASSLLDYGYTF
clone size: .; V gene: TRBV10-3; J gene: TRBJ2-7; D gene: .; CDR3 DNA: TGTGCCATCAGTGGTGGCAGCTACGAGCAGTACTTC; CDR3 protein: CAISGGSYEQYF
clone size: .; V gene: TRBV2; J gene: TRBJ2-1; D gene: TRBD2; CDR3 DNA: TGTGCCAGCAGGACGCAACTAGCGGGAGGGTACAATGAGCAGTTCTTC; CDR3 protein: CASRTQLAGGYNEQFF
clone size: few; V gene: TRBV7-9; J gene: TRBJ1-2; D gene: .; CDR3 DNA: TGTGCCAGCAGCGCGGGACTTTATGGCTACACCTTC; CDR3 protein: CASSAGLYGYTF
clone size: few; V gene: TRBV27; J gene: TRBJ2-7; D gene: .; CDR3 DNA: TGTGCCAGCGCAGGGGAGAAGGGATACGAGCAGTACTTC; CDR3 protein: CASAGEKGYEQYF
clone size: .; V gene: TRBV7-8; J gene: TRBJ2-1; D gene: .; CDR3 DNA: TGTGCCACCACCTCCCCCTTCTACAATGAGCAGTTCTTC; CDR3 protein: CATTSPFYNEQFF
clone size: .; V gene: TRBV7-6; J gene: TRBJ2-5; D gene: TRBD2; CDR3 DNA: TGTGCCAGCAGCGTCTTAGCGGGAGACCATGAGACCCAGTACTTC; CDR3 protein: CASSVLAGDHETQYF
clone size: .; V gene: TRBV10-3; J gene: TRBJ2-7; D gene: .; CDR3 DNA: TGTGCCATCAGTGAGCCGAGCTCCTACGAGCAGTACTTC; CDR3 protein: CAISEPSSYEQYF
clone size: many; V gene: TRBV28; J gene: TRBJ2-3; D gene: .; CDR3 DNA: TGTGCCAGCAGTTCTCATTTCGCAGATACGCAGTATTTT; CDR3 protein: CASSSHFADTQYF
clone size: .; V gene: TRBV9; J gene: TRBJ2-7; D gene: TRBD1; CDR3 DNA: TGTGCCAGCAGAGGACAGGACTCCTACGAGCAGTACTTC; CDR3 protein: CASRGQDSYEQYF
clone size: few; V gene: TRBV20-1; J gene: TRBJ1-5; D gene: .; CDR3 DNA: TGCAGTGCTAGAGACTCCGGGACAAGCTTAAATCAGCCCCAGCATTTT; CDR3 protein: CSARDSGTSLNQPQHF
clone size: many; V gene: TRBV20-1; J gene: TRBJ2-7; D gene: .; CDR3 DNA: TGCAGTGCTAGAACAGGGTTCTCCTACGAGCAGTACTTC; CDR3 protein: CSARTGFSYEQYF
clone size: .; V gene: TRBV2; J gene: TRBJ1-2; D gene: .; CDR3 DNA: TGTGCCAGCAGTACCTCCATCTATGGCTACACCTTC; CDR3 protein: CASSTSIYGYTF
clone size: few; V gene: TRBV7-2; J gene: TRBJ2-5; D gene: .; CDR3 DNA: TGTGCCAGCAGCTTGTCCGGGAGTCGAGGTCAAGAGACCCAGTACTTC; CDR3 protein: CASSLSGSRGQETQYF
clone size: few; V gene: TRBV9; J gene: TRBJ1-6; D gene: TRBD1; CDR3 DNA: TGTGCCAGCAGCGTAGGACAGGGAAGCTCCTATAATTCACCCCTCCACTTT; CDR3 protein: CASSVGQGSSYNSPLHF
clone size: few; V gene: TRBV4-1; J gene: TRBJ1-1; D gene: .; CDR3 DNA: TGCGCCAGCAGCCCCGGCGGACTCCTCGGTCCTGAAGCTTTCTTT; CDR3 protein: CASSPGGLLGPEAFF
clone size: .; V gene: TRBV7-3; J gene: TRBJ2-1; D gene: .; CDR3 DNA: TGTGCCAGCAGCTTAACGCCGTGGCTAGATAACGATGAGCAGTTCTTC; CDR3 protein: CASSLTPWLDNDEQFF
clone size: .; V gene: TRBV9; J gene: TRBJ2-5; D gene: .; CDR3 DNA: TGTGCCAGCAGTGGGACGGCACTTCTCGGAGAGACCCAGTACTTC; CDR3 protein: CASSGTALLGETQYF
clone size: many; V gene: TRBV7-9; J gene: TRBJ2-3; D gene: .; CDR3 DNA: TGTGCCAGCAGTTCCTCCAGGGGATTCACAGATACGCAGTATTTT; CDR3 protein: CASSSSRGFTDTQYF
clone size: once; V gene: TRBV12-3/TRBV12-4; J gene: TRBJ2-1; D gene: TRBD1; CDR3 DNA: TGTGCCAGCAGTTTTCGAATTTTACCGACAGGGAACAGGTCCTACAATGAGCAGTTCTTC; CDR3 protein: CASSFRILPTGNRSYNEQFF
clone size: few; V gene: TRBV5-1; J gene: TRBJ2-3; D gene: TRBD2; CDR3 DNA: TGCGCCAGCAGCACCGGACTAGCGGCCCGCACAGATACGCAGTATTTT; CDR3 protein: CASSTGLAARTDTQYF
clone size: .; V gene: TRBV6-1; J gene: TRBJ2-1; D gene: .; CDR3 DNA: TGTGCCAGCAGCCGATCACGAGCGTACAATGAGCAGTTCTTC; CDR3 protein: CASSRSRAYNEQFF
clone size: .; V gene: TRBV5-1; J gene: TRBJ2-2; D gene: .; CDR3 DNA: TGCGCCAACAGCAGGCTAGAGCCAAACACCGGGGAGCTGTTTTTT; CDR3 protein: CANSRLEPNTGELFF
clone size: .; V gene: TRBV3-1; J gene: TRBJ2-1; D gene: TRBD2; CDR3 DNA: TGTGCCAGCAGCCAAGAGTATATAGCGGGAGAGTCGGATGAGCAGTTCTTC; CDR3 protein: CASSQEYIAGESDEQFF
clone size: few; V gene: TRBV7-2; J gene: TRBJ1-6; D gene: .; CDR3 DNA: TGTGCCAGCAGCGGAGGGACCTATAATTCACCCCTCCACTTT; CDR3 protein: CASSGGTYNSPLHF
clone size: few; V gene: TRBV28; J gene: TRBJ2-7; D gene: .; CDR3 DNA: TGTGCCAGCAGTCCATCCACCCAGGGACAATACGAGCAGTACTTC; CDR3 protein: CASSPSTQGQYEQYF